This TCR beta chain was sequenced during a study of T-cell reconstitution after alpha-beta-depleted transplantation in children. As concerns this clonotype: With a much larger clone just one base away, this may be a read error.

The CDR3 consists of 16 residues. Germline V lookup: CDR1 LGHDT, CDR2 YNNKEL (reference sequence). The TCRbeta library was prepared with unique molecular identifiers. TCRdb recomputed calls from the PCR reads with MiXCR, one row per CDR3 protein. Of some 240,000 distinct CDR3 sequences in the sample, 7.5% to 10% were seen once. The V call is TRBV3-1, the J call TRBJ2-3; 10 bases map to TRBD2. The specimen was PBMCs from the stem cell graft donor, collected from the stem cell graft. The source of this sequence is a human donor who donated a stem cell graft to a child with SCID. The CDR3 here is CASCQEFLAGADTQYF. The CDR3 DNA follows: TGTGCCAGCTGCCAAGAATTCCTAGCGGGGGCAGATACGCAGTATTTT.